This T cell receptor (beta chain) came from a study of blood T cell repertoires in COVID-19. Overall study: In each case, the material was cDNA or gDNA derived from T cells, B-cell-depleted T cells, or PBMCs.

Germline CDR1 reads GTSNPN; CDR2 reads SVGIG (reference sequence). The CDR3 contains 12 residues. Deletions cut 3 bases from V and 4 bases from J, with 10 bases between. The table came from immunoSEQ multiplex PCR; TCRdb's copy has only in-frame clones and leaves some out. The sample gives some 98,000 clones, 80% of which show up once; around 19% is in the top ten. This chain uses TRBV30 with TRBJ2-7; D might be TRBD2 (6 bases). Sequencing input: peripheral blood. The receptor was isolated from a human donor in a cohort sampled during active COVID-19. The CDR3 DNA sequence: TGTGCCTGGAGGGGAGGAAGGTACGAGCAGTACTTC. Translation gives CAWRGGRYEQYF.